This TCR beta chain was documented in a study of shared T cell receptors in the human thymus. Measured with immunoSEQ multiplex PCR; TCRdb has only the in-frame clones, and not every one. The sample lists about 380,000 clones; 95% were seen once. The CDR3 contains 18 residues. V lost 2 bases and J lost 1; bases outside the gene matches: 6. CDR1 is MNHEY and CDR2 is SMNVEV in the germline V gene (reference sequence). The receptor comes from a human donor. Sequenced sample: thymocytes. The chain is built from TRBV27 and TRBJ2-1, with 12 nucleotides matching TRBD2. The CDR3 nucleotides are TGTGCCAGCAGTTTAGTACTAGCGGGAGGACTTTCCTACAATGAGCAGTTCTTC. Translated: CASSLVLAGGLSYNEQFF.